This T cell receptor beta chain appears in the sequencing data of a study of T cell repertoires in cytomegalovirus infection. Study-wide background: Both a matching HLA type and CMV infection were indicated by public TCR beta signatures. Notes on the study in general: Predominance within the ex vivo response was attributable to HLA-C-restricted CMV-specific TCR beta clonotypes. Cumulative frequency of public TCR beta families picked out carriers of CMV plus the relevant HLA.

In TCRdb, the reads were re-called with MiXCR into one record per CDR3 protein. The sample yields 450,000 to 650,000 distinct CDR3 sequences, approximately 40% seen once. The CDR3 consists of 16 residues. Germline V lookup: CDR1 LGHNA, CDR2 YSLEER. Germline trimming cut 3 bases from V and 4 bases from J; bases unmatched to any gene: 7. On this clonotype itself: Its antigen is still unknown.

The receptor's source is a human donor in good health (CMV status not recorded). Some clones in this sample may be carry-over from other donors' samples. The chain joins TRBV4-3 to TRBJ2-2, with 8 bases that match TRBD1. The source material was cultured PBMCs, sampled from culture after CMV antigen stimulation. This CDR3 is CASSQYRGASTGELFF. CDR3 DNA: TGCGCCAGCAGCCAGTACAGGGGGGCGAGCACCGGGGAGCTGTTTTTT.